A few counts support the clone carrying this T cell receptor (beta chain). The data were taken from a study of blood T cell repertoires in COVID-19. Background on the study: T cells, B-cell-depleted T cells, or PBMCs supplied cDNA or gDNA.

Germline V lookup: CDR1 SGHNT, CDR2 YYREEE (reference sequence). Trimming took 0 bases from V and 6 from J; bases not matched to a gene: 9. This CDR3 spans 16 amino acids. Assay: immunoSEQ multiplex PCR; the TCRdb copy retains only in-frame clones and omits some. The table has more than 45,000 clones, approximately 89% seen once. The V gene is TRBV5-4, the J gene TRBJ2-7; 10 bases line up with TRBD2. The sample comprised peripheral blood. The source of this sequence is a human donor in a cohort sampled during active COVID-19. The CDR3 DNA is TGTGCCAGCAGCTTGGATTCACTAGCGGGAATGAGCGAGCAGTACTTC. The encoded protein is CASSLDSLAGMSEQYF.